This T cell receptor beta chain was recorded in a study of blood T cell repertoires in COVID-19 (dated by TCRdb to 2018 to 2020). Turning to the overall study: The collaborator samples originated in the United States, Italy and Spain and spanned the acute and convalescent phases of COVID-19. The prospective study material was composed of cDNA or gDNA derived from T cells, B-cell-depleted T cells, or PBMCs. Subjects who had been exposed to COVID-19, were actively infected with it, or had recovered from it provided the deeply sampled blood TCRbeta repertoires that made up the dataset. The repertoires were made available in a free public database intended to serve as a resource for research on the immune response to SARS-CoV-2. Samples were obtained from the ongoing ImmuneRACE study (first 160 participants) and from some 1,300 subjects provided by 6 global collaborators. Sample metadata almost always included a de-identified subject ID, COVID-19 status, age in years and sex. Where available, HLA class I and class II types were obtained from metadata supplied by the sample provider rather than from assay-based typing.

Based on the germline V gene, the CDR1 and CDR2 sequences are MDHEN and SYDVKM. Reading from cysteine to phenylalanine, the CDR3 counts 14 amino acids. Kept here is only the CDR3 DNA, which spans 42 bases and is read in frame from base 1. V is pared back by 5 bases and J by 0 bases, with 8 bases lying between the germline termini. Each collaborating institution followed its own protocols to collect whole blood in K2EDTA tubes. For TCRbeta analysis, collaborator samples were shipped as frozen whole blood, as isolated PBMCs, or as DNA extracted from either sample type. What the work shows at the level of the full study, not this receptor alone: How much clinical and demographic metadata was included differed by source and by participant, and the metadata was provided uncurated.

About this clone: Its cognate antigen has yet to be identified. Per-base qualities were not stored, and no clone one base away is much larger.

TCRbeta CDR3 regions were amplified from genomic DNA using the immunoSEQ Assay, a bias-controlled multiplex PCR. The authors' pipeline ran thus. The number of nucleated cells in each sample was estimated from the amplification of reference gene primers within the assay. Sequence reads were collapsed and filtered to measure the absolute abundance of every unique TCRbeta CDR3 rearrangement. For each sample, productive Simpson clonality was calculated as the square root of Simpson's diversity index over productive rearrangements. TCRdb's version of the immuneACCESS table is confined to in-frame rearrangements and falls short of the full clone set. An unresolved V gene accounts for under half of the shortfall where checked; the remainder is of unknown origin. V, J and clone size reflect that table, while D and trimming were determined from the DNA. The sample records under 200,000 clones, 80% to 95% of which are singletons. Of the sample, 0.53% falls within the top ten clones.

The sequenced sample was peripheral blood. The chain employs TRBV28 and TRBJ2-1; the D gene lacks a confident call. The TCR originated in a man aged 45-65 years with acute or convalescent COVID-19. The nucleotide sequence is TGTGCCAGCAGTCTCGAGGACTCCTACAATGAGCAGTTCTTC. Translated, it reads CASSLEDSYNEQFF. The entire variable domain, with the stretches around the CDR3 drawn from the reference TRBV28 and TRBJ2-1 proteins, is DVKVTQSSRYLVKRTGEKVFLECVQDMDHENMFWYRQDPGLGLRLIYFSYDVKMKEKGDIPEGYSVSREKKERFSLILESASTNQTSMYLCASSLEDSYNEQFFGPGTRLTVL.